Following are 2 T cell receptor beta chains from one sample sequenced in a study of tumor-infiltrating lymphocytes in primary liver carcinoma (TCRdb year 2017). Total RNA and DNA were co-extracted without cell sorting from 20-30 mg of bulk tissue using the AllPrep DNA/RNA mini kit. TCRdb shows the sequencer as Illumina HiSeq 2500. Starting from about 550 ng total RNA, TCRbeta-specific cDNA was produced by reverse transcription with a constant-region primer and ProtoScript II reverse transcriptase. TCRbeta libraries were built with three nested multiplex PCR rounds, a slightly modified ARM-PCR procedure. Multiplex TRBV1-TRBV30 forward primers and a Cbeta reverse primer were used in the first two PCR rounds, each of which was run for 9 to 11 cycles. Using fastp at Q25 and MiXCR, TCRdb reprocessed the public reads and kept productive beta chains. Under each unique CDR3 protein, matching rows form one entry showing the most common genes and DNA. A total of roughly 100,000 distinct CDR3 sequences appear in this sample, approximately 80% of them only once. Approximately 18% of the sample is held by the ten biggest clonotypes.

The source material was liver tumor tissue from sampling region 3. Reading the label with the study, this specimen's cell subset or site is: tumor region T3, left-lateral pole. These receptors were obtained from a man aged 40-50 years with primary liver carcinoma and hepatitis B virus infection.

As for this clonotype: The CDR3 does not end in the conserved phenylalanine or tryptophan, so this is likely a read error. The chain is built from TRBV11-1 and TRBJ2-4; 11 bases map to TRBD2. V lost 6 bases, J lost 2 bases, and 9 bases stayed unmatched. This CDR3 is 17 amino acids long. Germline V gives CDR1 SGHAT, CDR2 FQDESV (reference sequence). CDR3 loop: CASSSPGTSGTKNIQYI. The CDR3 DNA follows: TGTGCCAGCAGTTCTCCCGGGACTAGCGGAACCAAAAACATTCAGTACATC.

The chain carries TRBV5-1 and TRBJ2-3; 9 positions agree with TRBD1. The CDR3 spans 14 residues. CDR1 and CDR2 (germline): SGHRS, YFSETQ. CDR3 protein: CTNSLGQGSDTQYF. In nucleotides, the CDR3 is TGCACCAACAGCTTGGGACAGGGCTCAGATACGCAGTATTTT.